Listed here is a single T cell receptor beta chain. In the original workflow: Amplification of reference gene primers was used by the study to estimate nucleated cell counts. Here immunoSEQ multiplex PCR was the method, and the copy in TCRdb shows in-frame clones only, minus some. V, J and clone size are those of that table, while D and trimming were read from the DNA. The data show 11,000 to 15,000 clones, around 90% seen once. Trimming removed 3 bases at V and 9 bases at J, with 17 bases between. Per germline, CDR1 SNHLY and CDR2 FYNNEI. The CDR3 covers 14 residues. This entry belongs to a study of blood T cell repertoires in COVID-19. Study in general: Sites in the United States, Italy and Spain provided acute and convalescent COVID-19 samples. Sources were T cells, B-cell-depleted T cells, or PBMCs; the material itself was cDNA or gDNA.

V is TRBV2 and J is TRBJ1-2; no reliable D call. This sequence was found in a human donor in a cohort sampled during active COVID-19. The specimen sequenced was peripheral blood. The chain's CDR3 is CASSEAGASPRYTF. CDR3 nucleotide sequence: TGTGCCAGCAGTGAGGCGGGCGCCTCCCCCCGCTACACCTTC.